The 11 T cell receptor beta chains below come from one sample, sequenced in a study of somatic mutations in cytotoxic T cells in rheumatoid arthritis. TCRdb's copy holds only in-frame clones and misses some; the assay was immunoSEQ multiplex PCR. The sample comprises under 12,000 clones, approximately 84% of which are singletons, and approximately 8.9% rests with the top ten. The sequencing sample was made of CD8+ T cells sorted from blood. The source of these receptors is an older woman with rheumatoid arthritis.

Comment on this clone: One end of the junction fails to match germline, which may point to a read error. The chain combines TRBV2 with TRBJ2-7, with 8 bases that match TRBD2. Germline CDR1 reads SNHLY; CDR2 reads FYNNEI. This CDR3 is built from 14 residues. CDR3 DNA sequence: TGTGCCAGCAGTCAAGCGGGGGCAACCTACGAGCAGTACTTC. It encodes CASSQAGATYEQYF.

This sequence joins TRBV19 and TRBJ2-1, with a weak D call TRBD2 (6 bases). CDR1 and CDR2 (germline): LNHDA, SQIVND (reference sequence). Trimming stripped 1 base from V and 5 bases from J, with 9 bases between. The CDR3 contains 14 residues. The CDR3 bases are TGTGCCAGTAGTATAGTGCCTAGCGACAATGAGCAGTTCTTC. As protein: CASSIVPSDNEQFF.

The chain combines TRBV2 with TRBJ2-3, with unresolved D. The germline V gene has CDR1 SNHLY and CDR2 FYNNEI. The V end lost 3 bases, the J end lost 0 bases, and 7 bases lay between the germline ends. This CDR3 is 14 amino acids long. The CDR3 spells CASSDTTSTDTQYF. The CDR3 DNA reads TGTGCCAGCAGTGACACGACAAGCACAGATACGCAGTATTTT.

The chain is built from TRBV15 and TRBJ2-7; tentatively, D is TRBD1 (6 bases). CDR1 is LNHNV, CDR2 YYDKDF, per germline (reference sequence). Trimming shortened V by 5 bases and J by 6 bases, and 20 bases separated the two germline ends. The CDR3 is made up of 15 amino acids. CDR3 DNA sequence: TGTGCCACCAGCTGGGAAAGGACAGTATCGGGCGAGCAGTACTTC. It translates to CATSWERTVSGEQYF.

The chain links TRBV5-1 to TRBJ1-2; 7 bases match TRBD1. This CDR3 has 15 amino acids. V gave up 0 bases and J gave up 3 bases; unmatched junction bases: 5. Germline values: CDR1 SGHRS, CDR2 YFSETQ. CDR3 protein: CASSLAPGTDYGYTF. The CDR3, as DNA: TGCGCCAGCAGCTTGGCCCCTGGGACAGACTATGGCTACACCTTC.

The chain links TRBV7-8 to TRBJ2-1; no clear D gene. Germline lookup yields CDR1 SGHVS and CDR2 FQNEAQ. This CDR3 region has 14 residues. The V gene lost 4 bases and the J gene lost 9 bases, with 16 bases spanning the gap. CDR3 sequence: CASSSKVRRGEQFF. For the CDR3, the DNA is TGTGCCAGCAGCTCTAAAGTCCGGAGAGGTGAGCAGTTCTTC.

The CDR3 sequence is CAISEISGNPRGGELFF. The CDR3 bases are TGTGCCATCAGTGAGATTAGCGGGAACCCCCGAGGCGGGGAGCTGTTTTTT. This chain links TRBV10-3 with TRBJ2-2; 8 bases line up with TRBD2. V shed 2 bases, J shed 7 bases, and the junction held 12 bases outside the gene matches. Germline CDR1 and CDR2: ENHRY and SYGVKD. The CDR3 extends over 17 amino acids.

The chain combines TRBV28 with TRBJ2-1, with D possibly matching TRBD2 (5 bases). V lost 2 bases and J lost 3, with 11 bases in between. This CDR3 has 15 amino acids. Looked up from germline, CDR1 is MDHEN and CDR2 is SYDVKM. The chain's CDR3 is CASSLRGSFYNEQFF. The CDR3, as DNA: TGTGCCAGCAGTTTACGAGGGAGTTTCTACAATGAGCAGTTCTTC.

The V gene is TRBV4-1, the J gene TRBJ2-3, with no clear D. In germline, CDR1 is MGHRA, CDR2 YSYEKL. The germline V and J ends were trimmed by 7 bases and 2 bases, with 10 bases remaining between them. CDR3 length: 13 residues. The CDR3 DNA is TGCGCCAGCATGAGTACTAACACAGATACGCAGTATTTT. It is translated as CASMSTNTDTQYF.

The table lists this clone with a count of one. The rearrangement joins TRBV5-1 to TRBJ1-1; D unclear. Germline lookup yields CDR1 SGHRS and CDR2 YFSETQ. The V end was cut by 2 bases, the J end by 8 bases, with 13 bases between. CDR3 length: 13 residues. The CDR3 DNA reads TGCGCCAGCAGCTTCTCCGGACTTCCCGAAGCTTTCTTT. The encoded protein is CASSFSGLPEAFF.

The V gene is TRBV5-5, the J gene TRBJ2-7, with 8 positions matching TRBD2. This CDR3 spans 15 amino acids. Germline loops: CDR1 SGHKS, CDR2 YYEKEE (reference sequence). J gave up 5 bases and V 4 bases, and 11 bases lay outside the gene matches. CDR3 residues: CASSGLSGTENEQYF. Here the CDR3 DNA reads TGTGCCAGCAGCGGACTTAGCGGGACGGAAAACGAGCAGTACTTC.